Following are 8 T cell receptor beta chains from one sample sequenced in a study of OX40 agonist ivuxolimab in advanced cancers. Here immunoSEQ multiplex PCR was the method, and the copy in TCRdb shows in-frame clones only, minus some. This table holds 90,000 to 150,000 clones, around 89% found once. This sample comprised CD4+ or CD8+ T cells sorted from blood, obtained in a trial of the OX40 agonist ivuxolimab. The source of these receptors is an adult with an advanced solid tumor such as melanoma, head and neck, liver or kidney cancer.

The chain uses TRBV19 and TRBJ2-1, with D unclear. The CDR3 sequence is 14 residues long. The V end lost 2 bases, the J end lost 9 bases, and 14 bases lay between the germline ends. CDR1 is LNHDA, CDR2 SQIVND, per germline (reference sequence). In nucleotides, the CDR3 is TGTGCCAGTAGTATAAAGCGTTCCGACCGTGAGCAGTTCTTC. This encodes CASSIKRSDREQFF.

The chain combines TRBV5-4 with TRBJ1-4; perhaps TRBD1 as D (6 bases). Germline lookup yields CDR1 SGHNT and CDR2 YYREEE (reference sequence). With 0 bases removed from V and 8 bases from J, the gap between germline ends came to 11 bases. This CDR3 spans 14 amino acids. CDR3 sequence (DNA): TGTGCCAGCAGCTTGGCCGGGGGGCGAGAAAAACTGTTTTTT. Its protein product is CASSLAGGREKLFF.

The CDR3 loop reads CASSPPGEETQYF. The CDR3 DNA reads as TGTGCCAGCAGCCCCCCGGGGGAGGAGACCCAGTACTTC. The rearrangement joins TRBV7-9 to TRBJ2-5; TRBD2 might be the D (6 bases). V was shortened by 5 bases and J by 5 bases, with 12 bases between the two germline ends. The CDR3 is made up of 13 amino acids. CDR1 SEHNR and CDR2 FQNEAQ come from the germline V gene (reference sequence).

This sequence joins TRBV5-4 and TRBJ2-7; D might be TRBD1 (5 bases). This CDR3 contains 16 residues. V dropped 0 bases and J dropped 5 bases, with 18 bases sitting between them. Germline loops: CDR1 SGHNT, CDR2 YYREEE (reference sequence). This chain's CDR3 is CASSLALAGMSNEQYF. CDR3 bases: TGTGCCAGCAGCTTGGCCCTCGCAGGGATGAGTAACGAGCAGTACTTC.

V usage is TRBV7-2 and J usage is TRBJ2-3; TRBD2 aligns across 7 bases. Trimming at V came to 5 bases and at J to 0 bases, leaving 11 bases not matched to a gene. This CDR3 contains 17 residues. CDR1 is SGHTA, CDR2 FQGNSA, per germline. The CDR3 bases are TGTGCCAGCAGCAAATTGGGCCTAGCGGAGAGCACAGATACGCAGTATTTT. It translates to CASSKLGLAESTDTQYF.

The chain is built from TRBV19 and TRBJ2-3, with D possibly matching TRBD2 (5 bases). Germline-derived CDR1 and CDR2 are LNHDA and SQIVND (reference sequence). The V end was cut by 3 bases, the J end by 1 base, with 26 bases between. The CDR3 sequence is 20 residues long. The CDR3 DNA follows: TGTGCCAGTAGTATGAACGGATACTCTCCGGGGAAGTTGCGCACAGATACGCAGTATTTT. Protein product: CASSMNGYSPGKLRTDTQYF.

This clone has a handful of counts. The V and J genes are TRBV7-9 and TRBJ1-1, with a possible D match to TRBD1 (6 bases). V shed 4 bases and J shed 7 bases, with 13 bases lying between them. CDR3 length: 13 amino acids. Germline assignment: CDR1 SEHNR and CDR2 FQNEAQ (reference sequence). The DNA of the CDR3 is TGTGCCAGCAGCTCAGCAGGGGTCTATGAAGCTTTCTTT. Translation gives CASSSAGVYEAFF.

The rearrangement links TRBV7-2 to TRBJ1-2, with TRBD1 matching 9 bases. This CDR3 is 15 amino acids long. The V gene end was trimmed by 5 bases and the J gene end by 2 bases; junction bases not matched to a gene: 6. CDR1 and CDR2 (germline): SGHTA, FQGNSA. The DNA for the CDR3 is TGTGCCAGCAGCCCAGGCGGGACAGGGAACTATGGCTACACCTTC. This encodes CASSPGGTGNYGYTF.